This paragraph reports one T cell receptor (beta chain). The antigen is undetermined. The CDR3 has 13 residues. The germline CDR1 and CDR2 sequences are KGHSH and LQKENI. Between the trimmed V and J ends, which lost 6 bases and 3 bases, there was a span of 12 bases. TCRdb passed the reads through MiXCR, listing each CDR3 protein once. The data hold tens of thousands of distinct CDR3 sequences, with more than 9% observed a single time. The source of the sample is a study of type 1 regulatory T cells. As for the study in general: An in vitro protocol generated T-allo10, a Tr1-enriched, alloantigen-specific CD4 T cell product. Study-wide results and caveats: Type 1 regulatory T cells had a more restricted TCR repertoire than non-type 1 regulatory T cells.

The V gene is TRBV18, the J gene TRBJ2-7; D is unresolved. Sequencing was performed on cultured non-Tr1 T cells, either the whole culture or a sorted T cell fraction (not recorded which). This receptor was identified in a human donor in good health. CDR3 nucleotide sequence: TGTGCCAGCTCCACCCAAGTAGGCTACGAGCAGTACTTC. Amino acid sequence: CASSTQVGYEQYF.